Listed here is a single T cell receptor (beta chain). CDR3 length: 14 residues. The V end lost 6 bases, the J end lost 7 bases, and 15 bases lay between the germline ends. Germline CDR1 and CDR2: LNHDA and SQIVND (reference sequence). The sample comes from a study of blood T cell repertoires in COVID-19. Overall study context: In each case, the material was cDNA or gDNA derived from T cells, B-cell-depleted T cells, or PBMCs.

Original methodology: Amplifying reference gene primers gave estimates of nucleated cell counts. Assay used: immunoSEQ multiplex PCR; TCRdb lists only in-frame clones, some missing. D and trimming come from the DNA, and the V and J calls and clone size come from that table. The profile shows approximately 80,000 clones, over 65% of them singletons. This receptor was obtained from a man in his fifties or sixties with active or convalescent COVID-19. Sequencing was performed on peripheral blood. The V and J genes are TRBV19 and TRBJ1-4; TRBD1 is a possible D gene (6 bases). Here the CDR3 reads CASRPAGAAEKLFF. The DNA of the CDR3 is TGTGCCAGTAGACCAGCGGGGGCGGCTGAAAAACTGTTTTTT.